This T cell receptor beta chain was identified during a study of blood T cell repertoires in COVID-19. Whole-study context: Spain, Italy and the United States supplied samples that represented acute and convalescent COVID-19. Sources were T cells, B-cell-depleted T cells, or PBMCs; the material itself was cDNA or gDNA.

As processed by the authors: Reference gene primer amplification gave nucleated cell count estimates. Libraries were prepared by immunoSEQ multiplex PCR; TCRdb keeps only in-frame clonotypes and omits some of them. V and J calls and clone size follow that table, whereas D and trimming were derived from the DNA. This sample has tens of thousands of clones, with 82% found just once. CDR3 length: 16 amino acids. What was sequenced was peripheral blood. The chain recombines TRBV21-1 with TRBJ2-3; TRBD2, the D gene given by the table, was not confirmed from the DNA. TRBV21-1 is a documented pseudogene. The TCR originated in a woman in her 70s with acute or convalescent COVID-19. The CDR3 bases are TGTGCCAGCAGCAAAAAACCGGGACTGAACACAGATACGCAGTATTTT. Residues: CASSKKPGLNTDTQYF.